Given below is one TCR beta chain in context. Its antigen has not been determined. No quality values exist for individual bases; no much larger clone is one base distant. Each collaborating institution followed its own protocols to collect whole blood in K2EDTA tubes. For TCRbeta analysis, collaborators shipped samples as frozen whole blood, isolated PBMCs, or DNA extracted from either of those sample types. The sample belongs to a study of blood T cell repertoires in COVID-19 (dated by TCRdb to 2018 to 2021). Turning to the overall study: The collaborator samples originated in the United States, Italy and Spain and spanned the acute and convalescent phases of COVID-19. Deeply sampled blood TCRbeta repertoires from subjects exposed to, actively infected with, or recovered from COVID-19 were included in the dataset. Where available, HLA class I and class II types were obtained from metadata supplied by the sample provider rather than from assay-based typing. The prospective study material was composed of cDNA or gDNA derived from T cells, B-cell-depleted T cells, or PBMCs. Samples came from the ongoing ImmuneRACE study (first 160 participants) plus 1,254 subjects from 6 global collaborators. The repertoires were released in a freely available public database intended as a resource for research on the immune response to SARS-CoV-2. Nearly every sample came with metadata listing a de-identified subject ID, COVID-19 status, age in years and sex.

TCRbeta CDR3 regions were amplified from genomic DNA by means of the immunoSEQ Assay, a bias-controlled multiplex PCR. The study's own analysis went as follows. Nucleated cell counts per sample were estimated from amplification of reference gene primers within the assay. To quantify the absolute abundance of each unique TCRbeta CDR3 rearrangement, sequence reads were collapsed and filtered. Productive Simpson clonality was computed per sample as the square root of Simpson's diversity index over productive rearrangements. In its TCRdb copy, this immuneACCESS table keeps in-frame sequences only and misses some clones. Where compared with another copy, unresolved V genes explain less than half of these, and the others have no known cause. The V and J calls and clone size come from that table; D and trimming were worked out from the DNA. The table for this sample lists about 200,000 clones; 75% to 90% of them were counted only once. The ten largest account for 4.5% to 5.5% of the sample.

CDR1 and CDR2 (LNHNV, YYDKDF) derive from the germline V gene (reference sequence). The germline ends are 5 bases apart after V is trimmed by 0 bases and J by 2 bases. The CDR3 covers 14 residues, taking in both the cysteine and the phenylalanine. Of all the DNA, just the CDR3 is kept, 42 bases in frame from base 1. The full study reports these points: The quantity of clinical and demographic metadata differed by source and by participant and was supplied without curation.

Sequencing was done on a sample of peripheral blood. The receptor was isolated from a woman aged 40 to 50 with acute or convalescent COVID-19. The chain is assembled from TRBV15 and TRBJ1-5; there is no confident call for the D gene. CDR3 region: CATSRDQGNQPQHF. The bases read TGTGCCACCAGCAGAGATCAGGGCAATCAGCCCCAGCATTTT.